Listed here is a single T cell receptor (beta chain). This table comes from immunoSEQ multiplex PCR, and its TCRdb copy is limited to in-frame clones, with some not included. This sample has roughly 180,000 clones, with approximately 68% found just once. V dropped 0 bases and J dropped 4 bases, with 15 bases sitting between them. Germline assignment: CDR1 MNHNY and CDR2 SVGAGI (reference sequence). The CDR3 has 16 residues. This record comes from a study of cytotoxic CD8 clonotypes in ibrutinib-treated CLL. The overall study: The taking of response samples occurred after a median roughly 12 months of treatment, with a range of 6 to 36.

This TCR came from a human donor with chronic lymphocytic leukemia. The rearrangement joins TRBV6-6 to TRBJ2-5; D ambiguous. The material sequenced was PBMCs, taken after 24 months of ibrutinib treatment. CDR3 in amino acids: CASSYSIPPLGETQYF. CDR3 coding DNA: TGTGCCAGCAGTTACTCGATCCCCCCTCTCGGAGAGACCCAGTACTTC.